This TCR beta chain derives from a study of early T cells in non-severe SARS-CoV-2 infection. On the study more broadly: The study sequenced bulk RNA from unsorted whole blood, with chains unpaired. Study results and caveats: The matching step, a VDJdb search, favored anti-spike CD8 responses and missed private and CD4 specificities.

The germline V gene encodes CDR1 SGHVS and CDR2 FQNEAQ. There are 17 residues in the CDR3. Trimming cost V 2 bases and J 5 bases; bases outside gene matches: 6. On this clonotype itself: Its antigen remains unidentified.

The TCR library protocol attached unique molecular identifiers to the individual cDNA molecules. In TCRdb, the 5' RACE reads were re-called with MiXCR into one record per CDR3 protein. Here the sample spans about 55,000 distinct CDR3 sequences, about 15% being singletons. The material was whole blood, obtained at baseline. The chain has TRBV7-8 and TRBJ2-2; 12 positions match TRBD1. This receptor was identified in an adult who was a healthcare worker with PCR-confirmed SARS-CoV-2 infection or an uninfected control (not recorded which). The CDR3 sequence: CASSLRDRGPGTGELFF. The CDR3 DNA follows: TGTGCCAGCAGCTTACGGGACAGGGGGCCCGGGACCGGGGAGCTGTTTTTT.